The rows below give T cell receptor beta chains drawn from one sample of a study of control samples from healthy donors and cancer patients. Sequenced by immunoSEQ multiplex PCR; TCRdb stores in-frame clones only, minus some. The table lists 190,000 or so clones, roughly 93% of them singletons. What was sequenced was blood. Receptors were obtained from a man between 18 and 35 years old in good health. Each CDR3 is given with its conserved first and last residue. Fields, in order: clone size, J gene, V gene, D gene, CDR3 DNA, CDR3 protein. A D gene is named only where the DNA matches it firmly. Clone size is stated in some rows and not others, as once, few, many or a class when expanded.

NA,TRBJ1-3,TRBV12-5,NA,TGTGCTAGTGGTCCAACGGACAGTGAGTCTTCTGGAAACACCATATATTTT,CASGPTDSESSGNTIYF
NA,TRBJ2-1,TRBV12-3/TRBV12-4,NA,TGTGCCAGCAGTATTGACAGGAATGAGCAGTTCTTC,CASSIDRNEQFF
once,TRBJ2-1,TRBV14,NA,TGTGCCAGCAGCCAAGACTTTCCGGGTTATCAGTTCTTC,CASSQDFPGYQFF
NA,TRBJ2-7,TRBV6-2/TRBV6-3,TRBD2,TGTGCCAGCAGTTACATATTCGGGGGGGGTGACGCTTCTGTCTACGAGCAGTACTTC,CASSYIFGGGDASVYEQYF
NA,TRBJ1-1,TRBV7-3,TRBD1,TGTGCCAGCAGCATGTCCGGGACAGGGGTCACTGAAGCTTTCTTT,CASSMSGTGVTEAFF
NA,TRBJ1-1,TRBV6-5,NA,TGTGCCAGCAGTTACTCGATGGAGGGTGAAGCTTTCTTT,CASSYSMEGEAFF
NA,TRBJ1-2,TRBV5-1,NA,TGCGCCAGCTATACCGGGACCGCCAATTTTCATGGCTACACCTTC,CASYTGTANFHGYTF
NA,TRBJ1-5,TRBV19,NA,TGTGCCAGTAGTATAGACCCTTACTCAGACGGGAATCAGCCCCAGCATTTT,CASSIDPYSDGNQPQHF
NA,TRBJ2-2,TRBV12-3/TRBV12-4,NA,TGTGCCAGCAGTTTAGAGGGAGGCGGGGAGCTGTTTTTT,CASSLEGGGELFF
NA,TRBJ2-5,TRBV5-3,NA,TGTGCCAGAAGCTTGCTTGCAGGGGAATTCCAAGAGACCCAGTACTTC,CARSLLAGEFQETQYF
NA,TRBJ2-7,TRBV5-5,TRBD1,TGTGCCAGCAGCTTGGCGTTTCGGGACAGCTCCTACGAGCAGTACTTC,CASSLAFRDSSYEQYF
NA,TRBJ2-6,TRBV19,NA,TGTGCCAGTAGTATAAGTGTGGCAGCTGGGGCCAACGTCCTGACTTTC,CASSISVAAGANVLTF
NA,TRBJ2-5,TRBV5-1,TRBD2,TGCGCCAGCAGCCGTTCTAGCGGGGGTTCCCAAGAGACCCAGTACTTC,CASSRSSGGSQETQYF
NA,TRBJ1-3,TRBV9,NA,TGTGCCAGCAGCGTAGATGGCAGGTCTGGAAACACCATATATTTT,CASSVDGRSGNTIYF
NA,TRBJ2-2,TRBV7-6,NA,TGTGCCAGCAGCTTCACAGGGTCGAACACCGGGGAGCTGTTTTTT,CASSFTGSNTGELFF
NA,TRBJ2-2,TRBV4-1,NA,TGCGCCAGCAGCCAAGATCTATCGGTAGAGAACACCGGGGAGCTGTTTTTT,CASSQDLSVENTGELFF
NA,TRBJ1-6,TRBV2,NA,TGTGCCAGCAGTTCCGGGACGTTTAATTCACCCCTCCACTTT,CASSSGTFNSPLHF
few,TRBJ2-3,TRBV2,TRBD2,TGTGCCAGCAGTGGGGAGCGGGGGGATACGCAGTATTTT,CASSGERGDTQYF
NA,TRBJ2-5,TRBV7-3,NA,TGTGCCAGCAGCGCCCGTCGCCAAGAGACCCAGTACTTC,CASSARRQETQYF
NA,TRBJ1-4,TRBV27,TRBD1,TGTGCCAGCAGTTTGGGACAGCTGAATGAAAAACTGTTTTTT,CASSLGQLNEKLFF
NA,TRBJ1-6,TRBV30,NA,TGTGCCTGGAGTGACTCCTATAATTCACCCCTCCACTTT,CAWSDSYNSPLHF
NA,TRBJ1-4,TRBV30,NA,TGTGCCTGGAGTGAGCCTCGAACAGGCAGGAATGAAAAACTGTTTTTT,CAWSEPRTGRNEKLFF
NA,TRBJ2-5,TRBV5-1,TRBD1,TGCGCCAGCAGCTTGGGACAGGGGCCGGGAGAGACCCAGTACTTC,CASSLGQGPGETQYF
NA,TRBJ1-1,TRBV6-5,TRBD1,TGTGCCCGCCGGACAGGGAGTTATTACGAAGCTTTCTTT,CARRTGSYYEAFF
NA,TRBJ2-1,TRBV6-5,NA,TGTGCCAGCAGTTACGGGGGACTTTCCTACAATGAGCAGTTCTTC,CASSYGGLSYNEQFF
NA,TRBJ2-7,TRBV12-5,TRBD1,TGTGCTAGTGGATGGGACAGGGGAGGATACACCTACGAGCAGTACTTC,CASGWDRGGYTYEQYF
NA,TRBJ2-3,TRBV6-5,NA,TGTGCCGGACAAGAGGGCCAGGGCACAGATACGCAGTATTTT,CAGQEGQGTDTQYF
NA,TRBJ2-3,TRBV29-1,NA,TGCAGCGTTGCGGGGCTAACCACAGATACGCAGTATTTT,CSVAGLTTDTQYF
NA,TRBJ1-5,TRBV19,TRBD1,TGTGCCAGTAGTGGGGACAGGGCTCAGCCCCAGCATTTT,CASSGDRAQPQHF
NA,TRBJ2-7,TRBV4-1,NA,TGCGCCAGCAGCCAAATGACAGGTCAAGAGCAGTACTTC,CASSQMTGQEQYF
NA,TRBJ2-5,TRBV7-9,NA,TGTGCCAGCAGCCGCCCGGTCCTCAATGGGGAGACCCAGTACTTC,CASSRPVLNGETQYF
NA,TRBJ1-2,TRBV27,NA,TGTGCCAGCAGTGAGGGAGGGGTTGGTGGCTACACCTTC,CASSEGGVGGYTF
NA,TRBJ2-5,TRBV19,NA,TGTGCCACCTGGGACACCTACCAAGAGACCCAGTACTTC,CATWDTYQETQYF
NA,TRBJ1-4,TRBV28,NA,TGTGCCAGCAGTAAACCAGGGTCTAGTAATGAAAAACTGTTTTTT,CASSKPGSSNEKLFF
NA,TRBJ2-4,TRBV4-1,TRBD1,TGCGCCAGCAGCCAAGGCCGACAGGGGGCTAAGGTCAAAAACATTCAGTACTTC,CASSQGRQGAKVKNIQYF
NA,TRBJ2-4,TRBV24-1,NA,TGTGCCACCAGTGATTGGGGGGATCCGGACATTCAGTACTTC,CATSDWGDPDIQYF
NA,TRBJ2-5,TRBV5-1,NA,TGCGCCAGCAGCACTGGGACGGCTCAAGAGACCCAGTACTTC,CASSTGTAQETQYF
NA,TRBJ1-1,TRBV19,NA,TGTGCCAGTAGTATGGGGACGTTCAGGGTGGACACTGAAGCTTTCTTT,CASSMGTFRVDTEAFF
NA,TRBJ2-2,TRBV6-4,TRBD2,TGTGCCAGCAGTATGACTAGCGGAGCGAACACCGGGGAGCTGTTTTTT,CASSMTSGANTGELFF
NA,TRBJ2-3,TRBV6-1,NA,TGTGCCAGCAGTGAAGTGAGATCGAGGCCCACAGATACGCAGTATTTT,CASSEVRSRPTDTQYF
NA,TRBJ2-3,TRBV4-1,NA,TGCGCCAGCAGCCAAGAGGTGGGGGGGGCGGCAGATACGCAGTATTTT,CASSQEVGGAADTQYF